Shown below are 18 T cell receptor beta chains from a single sample sequenced in a study of radiotherapy plus CTLA-4 blockade in lung cancer. The data were produced by immunoSEQ multiplex PCR, yet TCRdb's version contains in-frame clones alone and is incomplete. Here the sample spans about 38,000 clones, 70% to 80% being singletons. The specimen was peripheral blood, collected from a patient treated with radiotherapy plus ipilimumab. The receptors derive from a human donor with non-small cell lung cancer who had stable disease on radiotherapy plus ipilimumab.

Here the CDR3 reads CASSFSSALRETQYF. The CDR3 nucleotides are TGTGCCAGCAGCTTCTCGTCGGCCCTTCGAGAGACCCAGTACTTC. This chain links TRBV9 with TRBJ2-5; D remains unclear. Germline CDR1 reads SGDLS; CDR2 reads YYNGEE. The CDR3 sequence is 15 residues long. Trimming stripped 4 bases from V and 4 bases from J, with 17 bases between.

Comment on this clone: The same CDR3 is also encoded by other DNA sequences in this sample. The V and J genes are TRBV2 and TRBJ2-2; 10 nucleotides match TRBD2. The V segment lost 6 bases and the J segment 7 bases; nucleotides outside the gene matches: 14. The CDR3 consists of 17 residues. Germline V gene sequence: CDR1 SNHLY, CDR2 FYNNEI. The CDR3 here is CASSRSGGALGDGELFF. The CDR3 DNA sequence: TGTGCCAGCAGCAGGAGCGGGGGGGCCTTGGGGGACGGGGAGCTGTTTTTT.

V usage is TRBV11-1 and J usage is TRBJ2-2; 7 nucleotides match TRBD1. Germline lookup yields CDR1 SGHAT and CDR2 FQDESV (reference sequence). CDR3 length: 18 residues. The trim removed 1 base at V and 4 bases at J, leaving 12 bases unmatched. The CDR3 region is CASSLGVSTGVLTGELFF. The CDR3 region has the DNA TGTGCCAGCAGCTTAGGGGTCTCTACAGGGGTCCTCACCGGGGAGCTGTTTTTT.

This clone has just a few counts. This chain connects TRBV5-6 to TRBJ1-1; D ambiguous. The CDR3 is 15 residues long. CDR1 and CDR2 (germline): SGHDT, YYEEEE. Trimming removed 0 bases at V and 2 bases at J, with 11 bases between. DNA for the CDR3: TGTGCCAGCAGCTTGGGGTGGGAGGATAACACTGAAGCTTTCTTT. Translated: CASSLGWEDNTEAFF.

The CDR3: CAIQGEASSYNSPLHF. The CDR3 DNA is TGTGCCATTCAAGGGGAGGCCAGCTCCTATAATTCACCCCTCCACTTT. This sequence joins TRBV10-3 and TRBJ1-6; D possibly corresponds to TRBD1 (5 bases). The CDR3 runs 16 residues. Trimming cost V 9 bases and J 0 bases, with 15 bases left between them. Germline CDR1 ENHRY, CDR2 SYGVKD.

J is TRBJ1-1 and V is TRBV27, with D perhaps TRBD1 (5 bases). From germline, CDR1 is MNHEY and CDR2 SMNVEV (reference sequence). Trimming removed 5 bases from V and 0 bases from J, with 10 bases in between. The CDR3 is 14 residues long. The CDR3 coding sequence is TGTGCCAGCAGTCCGGGACCGATGAACACTGAAGCTTTCTTT. Protein: CASSPGPMNTEAFF.

J is TRBJ1-3 and V is TRBV11-2; D call uncertain. The germline CDR1 and CDR2 sequences are SGHAT and FQNNGV. The CDR3 runs 15 residues. Trimming cost V 0 bases and J 4 bases, with 10 bases left between them. CDR3 nucleotides: TGTGCCAGCAGCTTAGATTGGGGATCCGGAAACACCATATATTTT. Residues: CASSLDWGSGNTIYF.

V is TRBV19 and J is TRBJ2-5; 10 bases align to TRBD1. The germline V gene has CDR1 LNHDA and CDR2 SQIVND (reference sequence). V lost 6 bases to trimming and J lost 5 bases; unmatched junction nucleotides: 6. CDR3 length: 14 amino acids. The CDR3 DNA reads as TGTGCCAGTAGATCCGGGACAGGGGTCGAGACCCAGTACTTC. It yields the protein CASRSGTGVETQYF. The full variable domain, completed using reference TRBV19 and TRBJ2-5, is DGGITQSPKYLFRKEGQNVTLSCEQNLNHDAMYWYRQDPGQGLRLIYYSQIVNDFQKGDIAEGYSVSREKKESFPLTVTSAQKNPTAFYLCASRSGTGVETQYFGPGTRLLVL.

This clone was seen a handful of times. The chain carries TRBV5-1 and TRBJ2-2, with D perhaps TRBD2 (5 bases). CDR3 size: 14 residues. The V gene lost 3 bases and the J gene lost 5 bases, with 11 bases spanning the gap. Germline values: CDR1 SGHRS, CDR2 YFSETQ. The chain's CDR3 is CASSSGVGTGELFF. In DNA, the CDR3 is TGCGCCAGCAGCTCCGGGGTAGGGACCGGGGAGCTGTTTTTT.

For the CDR3, the DNA is TGTGCCAGCAGCTTAAACCGGAATGGCTACACCTTC. Translating it yields CASSLNRNGYTF. This chain connects TRBV5-4 to TRBJ1-2; D gene ambiguous. Germline values: CDR1 SGHNT, CDR2 YYREEE (reference sequence). Trimming shortened V by 2 bases and J by 6 bases, and 8 bases separated the two germline ends. This CDR3 is 12 amino acids long.

The chain has TRBV7-9 and TRBJ2-7; D gene unclear. The CDR3 is 12 residues long. The germline CDR1 and CDR2 sequences are SEHNR and FQNEAQ (reference sequence). Trimming removed 0 bases at V and 12 bases at J, with 12 bases between. CDR3 sequence reads: CASSLAPEKTYF. DNA for the CDR3: TGTGCCAGCAGCTTAGCGCCGGAGAAGACGTACTTC.

The chain links TRBV5-6 to TRBJ1-6; TRBD1 is a possible D gene (6 bases). This CDR3 comprises 19 residues. CDR1 and CDR2 from the germline V gene are SGHDT and YYEEEE. V gave up 1 base and J gave up 0 bases, with 17 bases separating them. As DNA, the CDR3 is TGTGCCAGCAGCTTGTGGGCAGGGGCCCGTAGCTCCTATAATTCACCCCTCCACTTT. It specifies CASSLWAGARSSYNSPLHF.

This clone came up a few times. The J gene is TRBJ1-1, the V gene TRBV19; possibly TRBD1 for D (6 bases). Trimming shortened V by 7 bases and J by 7 bases, and 22 bases separated the two germline ends. This CDR3 has 15 residues. Germline assignment: CDR1 LNHDA and CDR2 SQIVND (reference sequence). The CDR3 region has the DNA TGTGCCAGTATGTTTGAGGGGGATGGAGTTTATGAAGCTTTCTTT. It translates to CASMFEGDGVYEAFF.

This chain joins TRBV7-8 and TRBJ2-5; D unresolved. Germline V gene sequence: CDR1 SGHVS, CDR2 FQNEAQ. V shed 1 base and J shed 3 bases, with 6 bases lying between them. The CDR3 is made up of 13 amino acids. The CDR3 coding sequence is TGTGCCAGCAGCTTAGTAGGGAAAGAGACCCAGTACTTC. Translating gives CASSLVGKETQYF.

This CDR3 reads CASSINTGELFF. CDR3 DNA: TGTGCCAGTAGTATTAACACCGGGGAGCTGTTTTTT. The gene calls are TRBV19 and TRBJ2-2, with D unclear. The CDR3 consists of 12 residues. The germline V gene has CDR1 LNHDA and CDR2 SQIVND (reference sequence). V lost 3 bases, J lost 2 bases, and 1 base lay in between.

The chain has TRBV19 and TRBJ1-6, with no clear D. The CDR3 runs to 14 residues. The germline V and J ends were trimmed by 3 bases and 9 bases, with 12 bases remaining between them. Germline CDR1 reads LNHDA; CDR2 reads SQIVND (reference sequence). Here the CDR3 reads CASSIRKETSPLHF. The CDR3 DNA reads as TGTGCCAGTAGTATTAGGAAGGAAACTTCACCCCTCCACTTT.

V usage is TRBV6-1 and J usage is TRBJ2-7, with D perhaps TRBD1 or TRBD2 (5 bases each). Germline CDR1 reads MNHNS; CDR2 reads SASEGT. Trimming took off 6 bases at V and 1 base at J, with 10 bases between the two ends. This CDR3 spans 13 amino acids. The CDR3 coding sequence is TGTGCCAGCAGGACGGGACGGTCCTACGAGCAGTACGTC. Protein sequence: CASRTGRSYEQYV.

This chain uses TRBV6-6 with TRBJ2-3; D possibly corresponds to TRBD2 (5 bases). The CDR3 runs 14 residues. Trimming left V 5 bases short and J 0 bases short, with 9 bases between. Germline V CDR1 and CDR2: MNHNY, SVGAGI (reference sequence). The CDR3 nucleotides are TGTGCCAGCAGTGAGGGAATTAGCACAGATACGCAGTATTTT. It encodes CASSEGISTDTQYF.